This T cell receptor delta chain is from a study of Vδ1+ human thymocytes. Study-level points and caveats: Thymic TRG and TRD repertoires appeared highly polyclonal, with Gaussian CDR3 length distributions. Thymic delta-chain repertoires held approximately 20% Vdelta2 sequences and few Vdelta3, despite high sort purity.

RNA was extracted from the cells and then reverse transcribed. Pooled V-gene forward primers with one constant-region reverse primer generated the CDR3 amplicons by multiplex PCR. TCRdb fed the multiplex PCR reads into CATT to redo clone calling. The sample consists of tens of thousands of delta-chain clones, 15% of them appearing once. On this clone: What it binds is not known. One end of the junction is discordant with germline, which a read error may explain.

Germline-derived CDR1 and CDR2 are TSWWSYY and QGS. CDR3 size: 20 residues. Sequencing input: Vdelta1+ gamma-delta thymocytes from the thymus. Subset meaning: FACS-sorted CD3+ TCRalphabeta- TCRVdelta1+ TCRVdelta2- thymocytes. The origin of this receptor is a boy younger than two who had congenital heart surgery. The V and J genes are TRDV1 and TRDJ1, with TRDD3 matching 10 bases. CDR3 nucleotides: TGTGCTCTTGGGGAACTCCCTACGACGGGGGATACGGGGTACACCGATAAACCCATCTTT. It codes for CALGELPTTGDTGYTDKPIF.